The rows below give T cell receptor beta chains drawn from one sample of a study of T cell responses to AZD1222 COVID-19 vaccine. TCRdb's copy holds only in-frame clones and misses some; the assay was immunoSEQ multiplex PCR. Here the sample spans tens of thousands of clones, 65% to 85% being singletons. Source: peripheral blood, taken on day 0 of AZD1222 vaccination. These receptor sequences come from an adult in good health. Both conserved end residues are part of each CDR3. Fields, in order: D gene, V gene, clone size, J gene, CDR3 DNA, CDR3 protein. D genes are given only for firm matches. Some rows mark clone size as missing; the rest say once, few, many or name a class of expanded clone.

D gene: TRBD1
V gene: TRBV7-2
clone size: -
J gene: TRBJ1-2
CDR3 DNA: TGTGCCAGCAGGGCCCCAGGGGGCTTGAATGGCTACACCTTC
CDR3 protein: CASRAPGGLNGYTF

D gene: -
V gene: TRBV5-8
clone size: -
J gene: TRBJ1-1
CDR3 DNA: TGTGCCAGCAGGCGACCTTGGGGGAACACTGAAGCTTTCTTT
CDR3 protein: CASRRPWGNTEAFF

D gene: -
V gene: TRBV20-1
clone size: -
J gene: TRBJ1-2
CDR3 DNA: TGCAGTGCTCGGCGGGACTATGGCTACACCTTC
CDR3 protein: CSARRDYGYTF

D gene: -
V gene: TRBV25-1
clone size: -
J gene: TRBJ2-2
CDR3 DNA: TGTGCCAGCAGTTGGGATGGGTGGGAGCTGTTTTTT
CDR3 protein: CASSWDGWELFF

D gene: -
V gene: TRBV18
clone size: -
J gene: TRBJ2-7
CDR3 DNA: TGTGCCAGCTCACCAGCCCTTGGAGGGGTGGGTTCCTACGAGCAGTACTTC
CDR3 protein: CASSPALGGVGSYEQYF

D gene: -
V gene: TRBV5-1
clone size: -
J gene: TRBJ1-2
CDR3 DNA: TGCGCCAGCAGCTTGCCAGGTGGAGATGGCTACACCTTC
CDR3 protein: CASSLPGGDGYTF

D gene: -
V gene: TRBV19
clone size: -
J gene: TRBJ2-3
CDR3 DNA: TGTGCCAGTAGTATAGCCAGTACAGATACGCAGTATTTT
CDR3 protein: CASSIASTDTQYF

D gene: -
V gene: TRBV12-3/TRBV12-4
clone size: -
J gene: TRBJ1-5
CDR3 DNA: TGTGCCAGCAGTCACGCAGGGCCCCAGCATTTT
CDR3 protein: CASSHAGPQHF

D gene: -
V gene: TRBV6-6
clone size: -
J gene: TRBJ1-2
CDR3 DNA: TGTGCCAGCACTTCCCAGCTTAACTATGGCTACACCTTC
CDR3 protein: CASTSQLNYGYTF

D gene: -
V gene: TRBV6-5
clone size: once
J gene: TRBJ1-3
CDR3 DNA: TGTGCCAGCAGTCTGGGCTCTGGAAACACCATATATTTT
CDR3 protein: CASSLGSGNTIYF

D gene: -
V gene: TRBV18
clone size: -
J gene: TRBJ1-6
CDR3 DNA: TGTGCCAGCTCACCGGACAGTAGGTCACCCCTCCACTTT
CDR3 protein: CASSPDSRSPLHF

D gene: -
V gene: TRBV10-1
clone size: -
J gene: TRBJ2-1
CDR3 DNA: TGCGCCAGCAGTGGGGGTTTGGGTGAGCAGTTCTTC
CDR3 protein: CASSGGLGEQFF

D gene: TRBD1
V gene: TRBV7-2
clone size: -
J gene: TRBJ1-4
CDR3 DNA: TGTGCCAGCAGCTCTCAGAGGGACAGACGGAATGAAAAACTGTTTTTT
CDR3 protein: CASSSQRDRRNEKLFF

D gene: -
V gene: TRBV24-1
clone size: -
J gene: TRBJ1-5
CDR3 DNA: TGTGCCACCAGTGGCTGGGGGGTAGGCAATCAGCCCCAGCATTTT
CDR3 protein: CATSGWGVGNQPQHF

D gene: TRBD2
V gene: TRBV11-3
clone size: -
J gene: TRBJ2-1
CDR3 DNA: TGTGCCAGCAAAGACGGCGGGAGTAGACCCTACAATGAGCAGTTCTTC
CDR3 protein: CASKDGGSRPYNEQFF

D gene: -
V gene: TRBV9
clone size: -
J gene: TRBJ1-1
CDR3 DNA: TGTGCCAGCAGCGTACAGGCCTCGAACACTGAAGCTTTCTTT
CDR3 protein: CASSVQASNTEAFF

D gene: -
V gene: TRBV19
clone size: -
J gene: TRBJ1-1
CDR3 DNA: TGTGCCAGTAGTAGGGGGAGTAACACTGAAGCTTTCTTT
CDR3 protein: CASSRGSNTEAFF

D gene: -
V gene: TRBV3-1/TRBV3-2
clone size: -
J gene: TRBJ1-4
CDR3 DNA: TGTGCCAGCACCCCAGTGGGGGGGGAAAAACTGTTTTTT
CDR3 protein: CASTPVGGEKLFF

D gene: TRBD1
V gene: TRBV18
clone size: -
J gene: TRBJ1-4
CDR3 DNA: TGTGCCAGCTCACCCCAGGGACAGAGTAATGAAAAACTGTTTTTT
CDR3 protein: CASSPQGQSNEKLFF

D gene: -
V gene: TRBV2
clone size: -
J gene: TRBJ1-5
CDR3 DNA: TGTGCCAGCAAGGCCAGGGAGGGGGGCAATCAGCCCCAGCATTTT
CDR3 protein: CASKAREGGNQPQHF

D gene: TRBD1
V gene: TRBV20-1
clone size: large
J gene: TRBJ2-7
CDR3 DNA: TGCAGTGCGAGTAACCGGGACAGGGGAACCCACGAGCAGTACTTC
CDR3 protein: CSASNRDRGTHEQYF

D gene: -
V gene: TRBV29-1
clone size: -
J gene: TRBJ1-1
CDR3 DNA: TGCAGCGGGGACACTGAAGCTTTCTTT
CDR3 protein: CSGDTEAFF

D gene: -
V gene: TRBV6-5
clone size: -
J gene: TRBJ2-1
CDR3 DNA: TGTGCCAGCACCCCGGGGGTGTGGGAGCAGTTCTTC
CDR3 protein: CASTPGVWEQFF

D gene: -
V gene: TRBV5-1
clone size: -
J gene: TRBJ1-2
CDR3 DNA: TGCGCCAGCAGCTTGAGACAGGCGGACTATGGCTACACCTTC
CDR3 protein: CASSLRQADYGYTF

D gene: TRBD1
V gene: TRBV7-9
clone size: once
J gene: TRBJ1-2
CDR3 DNA: TGTGCCAGCAGCTTAGATATATGGGGACAGGGCTTTGGCTACACCTTC
CDR3 protein: CASSLDIWGQGFGYTF

D gene: TRBD1
V gene: TRBV18
clone size: -
J gene: TRBJ1-2
CDR3 DNA: TGTGCCAGCTCACCGACAGGGGAGAGTGACTATGGCTACACCTTC
CDR3 protein: CASSPTGESDYGYTF

D gene: TRBD2
V gene: TRBV11-2
clone size: once
J gene: TRBJ2-2
CDR3 DNA: TGTGCCAGCAGCTTAGTAGCGGGAGCGACCGGGGAGCTGTTTTTT
CDR3 protein: CASSLVAGATGELFF

D gene: TRBD2
V gene: TRBV5-4
clone size: -
J gene: TRBJ2-3
CDR3 DNA: TGTGCCAGCAGCTTTGGACTAGCGGGAGAGGGGGATACGCAGTATTTT
CDR3 protein: CASSFGLAGEGDTQYF

D gene: TRBD2
V gene: TRBV6-2/TRBV6-3
clone size: -
J gene: TRBJ2-1
CDR3 DNA: TGTGCCAGCAGCCTAGGACTAGCGGGGCGGGGTGAGCAGTTCTTC
CDR3 protein: CASSLGLAGRGEQFF

D gene: -
V gene: TRBV5-1
clone size: -
J gene: TRBJ2-4
CDR3 DNA: TGCGCCAGCAGCTTGGAGGTGGGGGGTAGAGAAGCCAAAAACATTCAGTACTTC
CDR3 protein: CASSLEVGGREAKNIQYF

D gene: -
V gene: TRBV2
clone size: once
J gene: TRBJ2-5
CDR3 DNA: TGTGCCAGCAGTTATCAGGGGTCGGAGACCCAGTACTTC
CDR3 protein: CASSYQGSETQYF

D gene: -
V gene: TRBV19
clone size: many
J gene: TRBJ1-3
CDR3 DNA: TGTGCCAGTAGACCCGGCTATAGCTCTGGAAACACCATATATTTT
CDR3 protein: CASRPGYSSGNTIYF

D gene: -
V gene: TRBV5-8
clone size: once
J gene: TRBJ1-1
CDR3 DNA: TGTGCCAGCAGCCGTAGCAGGGACACTGAAGCTTTCTTT
CDR3 protein: CASSRSRDTEAFF

D gene: -
V gene: TRBV11-2
clone size: -
J gene: TRBJ2-1
CDR3 DNA: TGTGCCAGCAGCCTAACCTATCAGGACAATGAGCAGTTCTTC
CDR3 protein: CASSLTYQDNEQFF

D gene: -
V gene: TRBV6-5
clone size: once
J gene: TRBJ2-7
CDR3 DNA: TGTGCCAGCAGTTACTCGGGGCAGACCCTTGAAGAGCAGTACTTC
CDR3 protein: CASSYSGQTLEEQYF

D gene: -
V gene: TRBV5-1
clone size: -
J gene: TRBJ2-7
CDR3 DNA: TGCGCCAGCAGCTTGGGGGACGGCCGGGAGCAGTACTTC
CDR3 protein: CASSLGDGREQYF

D gene: TRBD1
V gene: TRBV5-1
clone size: once
J gene: TRBJ1-5
CDR3 DNA: TGCGCCAGCAGCTGGGGGACAGGGGAAAATCAGCCCCAGCATTTT
CDR3 protein: CASSWGTGENQPQHF

D gene: -
V gene: TRBV6-5
clone size: -
J gene: TRBJ1-4
CDR3 DNA: TGTGCCAGCAGCAGAGAGGACAGCTCCAATGAAAAACTGTTTTTT
CDR3 protein: CASSREDSSNEKLFF

D gene: TRBD2
V gene: TRBV5-1
clone size: -
J gene: TRBJ2-7
CDR3 DNA: TGCGCCAGCAGCTCGCAACTAGCGAGCTCCTACGAGCAGTACTTC
CDR3 protein: CASSSQLASSYEQYF

D gene: -
V gene: TRBV28
clone size: -
J gene: TRBJ2-5
CDR3 DNA: TGTGCCAGCACCTCCCTTGTGGCCTCAGAGACCCAGTACTTC
CDR3 protein: CASTSLVASETQYF

D gene: TRBD1
V gene: TRBV7-9
clone size: once
J gene: TRBJ2-5
CDR3 DNA: TGTGCCAGCAGCTTACTACTTGGACAGGGGAGGGAAGAGACCCAGTACTTC
CDR3 protein: CASSLLLGQGREETQYF

D gene: -
V gene: TRBV5-1
clone size: once
J gene: TRBJ1-1
CDR3 DNA: TGCGCCAGCAGCGAGGGACAAGACGACACTGAAGCTTTCTTT
CDR3 protein: CASSEGQDDTEAFF

D gene: -
V gene: TRBV4-2
clone size: -
J gene: TRBJ1-1
CDR3 DNA: TGTGCCAGCAGCCACGGACAGCTGAACACTGAAGCTTTCTTT
CDR3 protein: CASSHGQLNTEAFF

D gene: TRBD1
V gene: TRBV2
clone size: -
J gene: TRBJ1-5
CDR3 DNA: TGTGCCACCAAGGGACAGGGGACCAATCAGCCCCAGCATTTT
CDR3 protein: CATKGQGTNQPQHF

D gene: TRBD2
V gene: TRBV7-6
clone size: -
J gene: TRBJ2-1
CDR3 DNA: TGTGCCAGCACCCGGGCCCAGCGGGATAACAATGAGCAGTTCTTC
CDR3 protein: CASTRAQRDNNEQFF